This T cell receptor beta chain was recovered during a study of blood T cell repertoires in COVID-19. This clone was picked up a small number of times. Trimming removed 2 bases at V and 7 bases at J, with 8 bases between. The CDR3 covers 12 residues. The data were produced by immunoSEQ multiplex PCR, yet TCRdb's version contains in-frame clones alone and is incomplete. Of 300,000 to 350,000 clones in the sample, more than 70% were seen once. Sequenced: peripheral blood. V is TRBV12-3 or TRBV12-4 and J is TRBJ1-1, with D hard to call. The sequence derives from a woman in her 70s with COVID-19, enrolled during active disease. The DNA for the CDR3 is TGTGCCAGCAGTTTAAAAGAGGTTGAAGCTTTCTTT. Encoded protein: CASSLKEVEAFF.